Described below is a single T cell receptor beta chain sequence and its context. The antigen remains undetermined. These data originate in a study of T-cell memory formation after mild COVID-19. Study-level findings and limits: Among clones contracting day 15 to 85, CD4/CD8 was balanced, whereas later expanders leaned CD4+. Researchers report contracting CD4+ clones mostly in CM and EM, with CD8+ clones in EMRA.

Per germline, CDR1 SGDLS and CDR2 YYNGEE. The CDR3 sequence is 16 residues long. V dropped 1 base and J dropped 0; count of bases not matched to a gene: 3. TCRdb re-called the 5' RACE reads through MiXCR, storing one row per CDR3 protein. The profile shows roughly 170,000 distinct CDR3 sequences, roughly a fifth of them singletons. The rearrangement uses TRBV9 and TRBJ2-3; 9 bases match TRBD2. The clonotype comes from an adult woman who had mild COVID-19 (a few samples of this study predate the infection). Cell type and time point are not known. The sequenced material came from PBMCs or a T cell subset sorted from them (not recorded which). The CDR3 DNA sequence: TGTGCCAGCAGCGTAACCCTAGCGGGAAGCACAGATACGCAGTATTTT. It translates to CASSVTLAGSTDTQYF. Filled out from reference TRBV9 and TRBJ2-3, the complete variable domain reads DSGVTQTPKHLITATGQRVTLRCSPRSGDLSVYWYQQSLDQGLQFLIQYYNGEERAKGNILERFSAQQFPDLHSELNLSSLELGDSALYFCASSVTLAGSTDTQYFGPGTRLTVL.